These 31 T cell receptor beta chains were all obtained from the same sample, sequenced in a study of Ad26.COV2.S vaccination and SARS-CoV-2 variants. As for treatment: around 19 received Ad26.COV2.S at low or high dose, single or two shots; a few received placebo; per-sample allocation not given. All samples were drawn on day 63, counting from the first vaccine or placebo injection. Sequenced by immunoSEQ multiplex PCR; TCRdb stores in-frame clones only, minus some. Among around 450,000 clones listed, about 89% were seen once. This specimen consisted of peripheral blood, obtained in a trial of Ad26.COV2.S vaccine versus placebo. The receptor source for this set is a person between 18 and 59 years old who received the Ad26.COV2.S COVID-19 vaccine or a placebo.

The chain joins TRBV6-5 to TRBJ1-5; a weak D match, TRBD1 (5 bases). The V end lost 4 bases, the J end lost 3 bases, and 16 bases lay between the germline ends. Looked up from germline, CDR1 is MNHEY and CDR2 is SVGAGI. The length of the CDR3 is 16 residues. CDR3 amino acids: CASSSRDGRYNQPQHF. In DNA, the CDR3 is TGTGCCAGCAGTTCCCGGGACGGTCGCTACAATCAGCCCCAGCATTTT.

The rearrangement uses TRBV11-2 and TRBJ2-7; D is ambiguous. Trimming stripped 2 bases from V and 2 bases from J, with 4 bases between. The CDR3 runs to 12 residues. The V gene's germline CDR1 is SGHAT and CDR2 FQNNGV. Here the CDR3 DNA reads TGTGCCAGCAGCTTATCCCCCTACGAGCAGTACTTC. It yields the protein CASSLSPYEQYF. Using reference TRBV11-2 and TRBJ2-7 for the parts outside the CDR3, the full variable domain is EAGVAQSPRYKIIEKRQSVAFWCNPISGHATLYWYQQILGQGPKLLIQFQNNGVVDDSQLPKDRFSAERLKGVDSTLKIQPAKLEDSAVYLCASSLSPYEQYFGPGTRLTVT.

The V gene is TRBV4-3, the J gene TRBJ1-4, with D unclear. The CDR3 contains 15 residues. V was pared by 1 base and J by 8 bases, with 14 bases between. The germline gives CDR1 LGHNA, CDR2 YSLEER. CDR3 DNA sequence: TGCGCCAGCAGCCAAGCTAGCCGGCGCCGAGAAAAACTGTTTTTT. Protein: CASSQASRRREKLFF.

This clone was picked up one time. CDR3 coding DNA: TGCGCCAGCAGCCCCCGGGCTAGCGGGAGTAGATCCTACAATGAGCAGTTCTTC. As protein: CASSPRASGSRSYNEQFF. The chain is built from TRBV4-1 and TRBJ2-1; 10 nucleotides match TRBD2. The CDR3 spans 18 residues. In germline, CDR1 is MGHRA, CDR2 YSYEKL. The V segment lost 4 bases and the J segment 1 base; nucleotides outside the gene matches: 10.

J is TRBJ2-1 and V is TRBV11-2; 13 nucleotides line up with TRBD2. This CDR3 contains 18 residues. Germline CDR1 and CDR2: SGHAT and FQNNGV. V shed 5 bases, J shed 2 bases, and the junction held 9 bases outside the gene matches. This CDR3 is CASSLGTSGNPAYNEQFF. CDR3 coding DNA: TGTGCCAGCAGCCTCGGGACTAGCGGGAACCCAGCCTACAATGAGCAGTTCTTC.

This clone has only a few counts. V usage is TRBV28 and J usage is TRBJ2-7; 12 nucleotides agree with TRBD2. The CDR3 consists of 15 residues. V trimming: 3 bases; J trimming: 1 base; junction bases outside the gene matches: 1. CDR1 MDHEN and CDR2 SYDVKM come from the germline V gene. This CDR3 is CASSFGTSGSYEQYF. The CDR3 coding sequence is TGTGCCAGCAGTTTCGGGACTAGCGGGTCCTACGAGCAGTACTTC. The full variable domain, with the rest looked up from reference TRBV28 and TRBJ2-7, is DVKVTQSSRYLVKRTGEKVFLECVQDMDHENMFWYRQDPGLGLRLIYFSYDVKMKEKGDIPEGYSVSREKKERFSLILESASTNQTSMYLCASSFGTSGSYEQYFGPGTRLTVT.

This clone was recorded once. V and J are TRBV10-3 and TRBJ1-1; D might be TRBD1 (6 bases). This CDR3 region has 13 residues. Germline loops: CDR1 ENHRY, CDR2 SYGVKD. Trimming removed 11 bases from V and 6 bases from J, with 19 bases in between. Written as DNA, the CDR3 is TGTGCCTCCAGGGGCAGGGGAGACTCTGAAGCTTTCTTT. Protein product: CASRGRGDSEAFF.

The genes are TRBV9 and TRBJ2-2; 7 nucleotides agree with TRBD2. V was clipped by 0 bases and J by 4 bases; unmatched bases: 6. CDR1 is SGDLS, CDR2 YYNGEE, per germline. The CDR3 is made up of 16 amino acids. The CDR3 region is CASSVEASGVTGELFF. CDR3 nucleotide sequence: TGTGCCAGCAGCGTAGAGGCTAGCGGAGTCACCGGGGAGCTGTTTTTT.

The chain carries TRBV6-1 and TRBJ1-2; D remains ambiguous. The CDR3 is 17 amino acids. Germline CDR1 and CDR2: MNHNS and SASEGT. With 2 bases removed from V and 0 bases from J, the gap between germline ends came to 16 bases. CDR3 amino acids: CASSEYIFLGANYGYTF. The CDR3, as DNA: TGTGCCAGCAGTGAATATATTTTTTTGGGAGCTAACTATGGCTACACCTTC.

CDR3 loop: CASSNERESWDEQFF. CDR3 DNA: TGTGCCAGCAGCAATGAGCGGGAGTCATGGGATGAGCAGTTCTTC. The V call is TRBV21-1, the J call TRBJ2-1; the D segment call TRBD2 is taken from the table without a DNA check. TRBV21-1 is shown as a pseudogene. The length of the CDR3 is 15 residues.

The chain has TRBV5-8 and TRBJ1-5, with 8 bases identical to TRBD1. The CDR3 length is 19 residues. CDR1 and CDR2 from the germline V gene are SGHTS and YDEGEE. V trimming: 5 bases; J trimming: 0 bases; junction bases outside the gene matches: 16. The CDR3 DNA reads TGTGCCAGCAGTCCGGGCAGGGGGCTGCCGGAATATAGCAATCAGCCCCAGCATTTT. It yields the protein CASSPGRGLPEYSNQPQHF.

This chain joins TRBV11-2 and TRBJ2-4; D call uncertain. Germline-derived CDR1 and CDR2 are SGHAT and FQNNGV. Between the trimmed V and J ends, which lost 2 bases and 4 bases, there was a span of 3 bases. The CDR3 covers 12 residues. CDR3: CASSLLKNIQYF. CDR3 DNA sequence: TGTGCCAGCAGCTTATTGAAAAACATTCAGTACTTC.

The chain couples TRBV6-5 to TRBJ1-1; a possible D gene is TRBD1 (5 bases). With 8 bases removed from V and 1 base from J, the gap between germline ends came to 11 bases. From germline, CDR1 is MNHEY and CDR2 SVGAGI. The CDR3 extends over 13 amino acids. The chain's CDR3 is CASVVRANTEAFF. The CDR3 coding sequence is TGTGCCAGCGTGGTCAGGGCGAACACTGAAGCTTTCTTT.

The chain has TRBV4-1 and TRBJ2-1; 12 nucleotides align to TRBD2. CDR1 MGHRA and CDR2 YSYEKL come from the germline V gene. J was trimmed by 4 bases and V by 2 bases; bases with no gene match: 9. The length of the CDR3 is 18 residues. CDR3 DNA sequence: TGCGCCAGCAGCCAATTTCCGGCGACTAGCGGGAGTTACAATGAGCAGTTCTTC. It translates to CASSQFPATSGSYNEQFF.

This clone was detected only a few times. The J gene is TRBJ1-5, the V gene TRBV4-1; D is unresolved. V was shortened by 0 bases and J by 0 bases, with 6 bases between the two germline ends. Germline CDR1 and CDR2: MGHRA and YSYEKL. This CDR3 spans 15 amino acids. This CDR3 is CASSQEIGSNQPQHF. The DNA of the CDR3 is TGCGCCAGCAGCCAAGAAATCGGTAGCAATCAGCCCCAGCATTTT.

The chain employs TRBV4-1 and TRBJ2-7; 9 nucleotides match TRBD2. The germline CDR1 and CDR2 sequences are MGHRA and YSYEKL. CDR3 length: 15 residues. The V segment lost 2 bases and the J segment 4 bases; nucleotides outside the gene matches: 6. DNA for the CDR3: TGCGCCAGCAGCCAACGCCCCAGCGGGGGGTACGAGCAGTACTTC. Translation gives CASSQRPSGGYEQYF.

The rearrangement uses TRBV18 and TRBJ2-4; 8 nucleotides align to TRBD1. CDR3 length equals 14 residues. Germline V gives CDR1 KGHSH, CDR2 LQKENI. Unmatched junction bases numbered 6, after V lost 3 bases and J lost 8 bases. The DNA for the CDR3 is TGTGCCAGCTCACCTACAGACAGGGGTCACATTCAGTACTTC. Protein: CASSPTDRGHIQYF. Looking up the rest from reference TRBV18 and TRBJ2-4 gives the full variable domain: NAGVMQNPRHLVRRRGQEARLRCSPMKGHSHVYWYRQLPEEGLKFMVYLQKENIIDESGMPKERFSAEFPKEGPSILRIQQVVRGDSAAYFCASSPTDRGHIQYFGAGTRLSVL.

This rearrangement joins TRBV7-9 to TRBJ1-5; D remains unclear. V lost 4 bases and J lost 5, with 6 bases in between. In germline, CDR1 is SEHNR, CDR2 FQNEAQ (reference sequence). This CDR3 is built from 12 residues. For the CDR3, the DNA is TGTGCCAGCAGCTGGCCAGATCAGCCCCAGCATTTT. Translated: CASSWPDQPQHF.

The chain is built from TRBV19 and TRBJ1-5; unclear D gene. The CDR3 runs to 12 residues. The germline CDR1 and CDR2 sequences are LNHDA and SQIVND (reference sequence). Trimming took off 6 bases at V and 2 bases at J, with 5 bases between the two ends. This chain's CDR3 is CASSQGNQPQHF. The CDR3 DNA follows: TGTGCCAGTAGCCAGGGCAATCAGCCCCAGCATTTT.

In nucleotides, the CDR3 is TGTGCCTGGAGGGCACAGGGAGGTGGTGAAAAACTGTTTTTT. Translated: CAWRAQGGGEKLFF. The chain recombines TRBV30 with TRBJ1-4; tentative D call: TRBD1 (6 bases). The length of the CDR3 is 14 residues. Germline V lookup: CDR1 GTSNPN, CDR2 SVGIG (reference sequence). V shed 3 bases and J shed 7 bases, with 15 bases lying between them.

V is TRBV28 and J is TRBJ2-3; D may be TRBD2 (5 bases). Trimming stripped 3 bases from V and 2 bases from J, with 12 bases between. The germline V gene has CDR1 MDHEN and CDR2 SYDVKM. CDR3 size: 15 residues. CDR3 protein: CASSLVGGDTDTQYF. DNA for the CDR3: TGTGCCAGCAGTTTGGTAGGAGGTGACACAGATACGCAGTATTTT. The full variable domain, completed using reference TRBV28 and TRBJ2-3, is DVKVTQSSRYLVKRTGEKVFLECVQDMDHENMFWYRQDPGLGLRLIYFSYDVKMKEKGDIPEGYSVSREKKERFSLILESASTNQTSMYLCASSLVGGDTDTQYFGPGTRLTVL.

The CDR3 sequence is CATSRDRGGLYNEQFF. For the CDR3, the DNA is TGTGCCACCAGCAGAGATAGGGGCGGACTCTACAATGAGCAGTTCTTC. The J gene is TRBJ2-1, the V gene TRBV15; D tentatively reads TRBD1 or TRBD2 (5 bases each). The germline gives CDR1 LNHNV, CDR2 YYDKDF (reference sequence). The CDR3 is 16 amino acids. The V and J ends lost 0 bases and 3 bases respectively, with 12 bases between them.

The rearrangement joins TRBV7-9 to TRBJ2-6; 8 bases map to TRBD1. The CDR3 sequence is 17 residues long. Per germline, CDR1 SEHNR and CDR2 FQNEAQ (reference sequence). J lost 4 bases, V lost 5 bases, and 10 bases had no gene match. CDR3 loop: CASSVPTGATGANVLTF. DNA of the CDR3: TGTGCCAGCAGCGTACCGACAGGGGCCACAGGGGCCAACGTCCTGACTTTC.

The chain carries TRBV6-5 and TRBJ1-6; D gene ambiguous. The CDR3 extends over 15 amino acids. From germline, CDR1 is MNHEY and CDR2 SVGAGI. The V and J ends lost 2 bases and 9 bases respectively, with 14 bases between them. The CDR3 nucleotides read TGTGCCAGCAGTTACGGGTCGCGGGTGACTTCACCCCTCCACTTT. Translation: CASSYGSRVTSPLHF.

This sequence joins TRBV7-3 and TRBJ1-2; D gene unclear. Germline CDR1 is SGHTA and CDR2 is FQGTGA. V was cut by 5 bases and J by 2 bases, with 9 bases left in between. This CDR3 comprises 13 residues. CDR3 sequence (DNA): TGTGCCAGCAGCGCCGGGAAGAACTATGGCTACACCTTC. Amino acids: CASSAGKNYGYTF.

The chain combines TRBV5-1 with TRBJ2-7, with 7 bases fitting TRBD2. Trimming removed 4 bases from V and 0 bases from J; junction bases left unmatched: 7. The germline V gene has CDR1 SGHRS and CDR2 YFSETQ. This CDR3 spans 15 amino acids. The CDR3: CASSDSGASSYEQYF. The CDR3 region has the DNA TGCGCCAGCAGCGACAGCGGGGCGAGCTCCTACGAGCAGTACTTC.

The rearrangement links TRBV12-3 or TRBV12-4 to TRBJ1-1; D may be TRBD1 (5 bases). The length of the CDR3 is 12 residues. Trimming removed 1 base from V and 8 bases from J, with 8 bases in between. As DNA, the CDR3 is TGTGCCAGCAGTTTAGGGACAATAGAAGCTTTCTTT. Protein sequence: CASSLGTIEAFF.

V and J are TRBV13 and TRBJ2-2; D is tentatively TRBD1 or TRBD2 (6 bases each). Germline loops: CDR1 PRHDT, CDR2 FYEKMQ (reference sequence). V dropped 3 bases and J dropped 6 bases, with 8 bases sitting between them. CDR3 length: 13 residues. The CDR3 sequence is CASSFGGPGELFF. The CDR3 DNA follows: TGTGCCAGCAGCTTCGGGGGCCCCGGGGAGCTGTTTTTT.

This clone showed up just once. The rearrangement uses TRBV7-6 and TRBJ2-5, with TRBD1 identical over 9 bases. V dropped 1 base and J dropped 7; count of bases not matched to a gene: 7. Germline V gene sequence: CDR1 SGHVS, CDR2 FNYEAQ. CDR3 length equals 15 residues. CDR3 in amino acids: CASSLGGQGQGTQYF. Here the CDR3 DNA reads TGTGCCAGCAGCTTAGGGGGACAGGGACAGGGGACCCAGTACTTC.

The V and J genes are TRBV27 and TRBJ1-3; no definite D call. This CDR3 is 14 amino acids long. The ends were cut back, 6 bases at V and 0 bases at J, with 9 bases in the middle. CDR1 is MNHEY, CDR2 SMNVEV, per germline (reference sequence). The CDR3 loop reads CASRRSGSGNTIYF. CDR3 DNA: TGTGCCAGCAGACGCTCGGGCTCTGGAAACACCATATATTTT.

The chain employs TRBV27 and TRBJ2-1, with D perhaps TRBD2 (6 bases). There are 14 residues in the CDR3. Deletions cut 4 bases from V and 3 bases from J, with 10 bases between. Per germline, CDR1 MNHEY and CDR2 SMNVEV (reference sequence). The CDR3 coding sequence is TGTGCCAGCAGTTCTCCGGGACTCTACAATGAGCAGTTCTTC. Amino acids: CASSSPGLYNEQFF.